Following are 6 T cell receptor beta chains from one sample sequenced in a study of OX40 agonist ivuxolimab in advanced cancers. Here immunoSEQ multiplex PCR was the method, and the copy in TCRdb shows in-frame clones only, minus some. The table shows some 94,000 clones, with 80% to 95% occurring only once. This specimen was CD4+ or CD8+ T cells sorted from blood, taken in a trial of the OX40 agonist ivuxolimab. Receptors were obtained from an adult with an advanced solid tumor such as melanoma, head and neck, liver or kidney cancer.

V usage is TRBV4-1 and J usage is TRBJ2-5; TRBD1 matches 9 bases. Germline V gene lookup returns CDR1 MGHRA and CDR2 YSYEKL. The CDR3 runs to 16 residues. With 4 bases clipped from V and 5 bases from J, the junction kept 11 bases outside the gene matches. The CDR3: CASSPLGTGNVETQYF. In DNA, the CDR3 is TGCGCCAGCAGCCCCCTAGGGACAGGGAATGTGGAGACCCAGTACTTC.

With respect to this clone: Other nucleotide sequences from this sample produce the same CDR3. The chain links TRBV5-4 to TRBJ2-7; D is undetermined. This CDR3 spans 13 amino acids. Germline V gene data show CDR1 as SGHNT and CDR2 as YYREEE (reference sequence). V lost 2 bases and J 0 bases, leaving 6 bases between the germline ends. The CDR3 is CASSLGSSYEQYF. The CDR3 DNA reads TGTGCCAGCAGCTTAGGCAGCTCCTACGAGCAGTACTTC.

This clone was seen once. V is TRBV6-1 and J is TRBJ1-6; D call uncertain. CDR1 and CDR2 from the germline V gene are MNHNS and SASEGT. Trimming stripped 2 bases from V and 7 bases from J, with 12 bases between. This CDR3 comprises 15 residues. The CDR3 DNA follows: TGTGCCAGCAGTGAATTTGGCAGCAGGAATTCACCCCTCCACTTT. This encodes CASSEFGSRNSPLHF.

The chain employs TRBV14 and TRBJ2-6; D ambiguous. This CDR3 spans 16 amino acids. V lost 1 base, J lost 3 bases, and 10 bases lay in between. Germline loops: CDR1 SGHDN, CDR2 FVKESK. The CDR3 region has the DNA TGTGCCAGCAGCCAAGCTGAGTTTTATGGGGCCAACGTCCTGACTTTC. It is translated as CASSQAEFYGANVLTF.

The chain couples TRBV4-2 to TRBJ2-7; 7 nucleotides match TRBD2. The J segment lost 0 bases and the V segment lost 0 bases, leaving 11 bases of the junction unmatched. The CDR3 extends over 18 amino acids. Germline values: CDR1 LGHNA, CDR2 YNFKEQ. The CDR3 DNA is TGTGCCAGCAGCCAAGAGCCGATTAGCGGGCACCGCTCCTACGAGCAGTACTTC. Its protein is CASSQEPISGHRSYEQYF.

V gene TRBV5-6 combines with J gene TRBJ2-7; no reliable D call. In germline, CDR1 is SGHDT, CDR2 YYEEEE. The CDR3 has 14 amino acids. With 2 bases removed from V and 2 bases from J, the gap between germline ends came to 11 bases. The CDR3 sequence is CASSFLGPAYEQYF. Written as DNA, the CDR3 is TGTGCCAGCAGCTTCCTCGGCCCCGCCTACGAGCAGTACTTC.